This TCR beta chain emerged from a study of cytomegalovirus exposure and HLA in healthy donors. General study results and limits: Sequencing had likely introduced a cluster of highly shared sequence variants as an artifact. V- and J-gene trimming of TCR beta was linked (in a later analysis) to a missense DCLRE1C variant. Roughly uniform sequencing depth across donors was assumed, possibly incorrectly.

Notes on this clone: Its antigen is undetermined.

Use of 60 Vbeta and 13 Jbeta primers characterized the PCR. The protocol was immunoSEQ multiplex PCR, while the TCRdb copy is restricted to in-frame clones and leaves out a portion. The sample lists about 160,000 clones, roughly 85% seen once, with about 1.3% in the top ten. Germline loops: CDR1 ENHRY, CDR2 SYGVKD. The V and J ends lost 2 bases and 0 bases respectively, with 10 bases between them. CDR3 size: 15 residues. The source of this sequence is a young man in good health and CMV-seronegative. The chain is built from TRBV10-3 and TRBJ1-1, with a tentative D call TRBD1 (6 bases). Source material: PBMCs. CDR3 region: CAISEDRRLNTEAFF. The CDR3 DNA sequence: TGTGCCATCAGTGAGGACAGGAGGTTGAACACTGAAGCTTTCTTT.